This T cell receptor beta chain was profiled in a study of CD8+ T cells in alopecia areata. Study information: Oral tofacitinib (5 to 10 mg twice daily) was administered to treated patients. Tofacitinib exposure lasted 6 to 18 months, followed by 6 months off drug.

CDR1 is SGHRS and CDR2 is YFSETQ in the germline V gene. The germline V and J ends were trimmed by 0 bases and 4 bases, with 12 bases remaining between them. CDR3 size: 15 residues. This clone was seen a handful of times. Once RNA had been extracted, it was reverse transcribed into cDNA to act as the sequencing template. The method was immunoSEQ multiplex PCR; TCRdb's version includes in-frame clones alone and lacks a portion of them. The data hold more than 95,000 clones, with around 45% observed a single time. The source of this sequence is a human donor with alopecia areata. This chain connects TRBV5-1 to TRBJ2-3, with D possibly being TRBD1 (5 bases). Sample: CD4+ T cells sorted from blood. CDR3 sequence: CASSLVRVFADTQYF. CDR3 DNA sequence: TGCGCCAGCAGCTTGGTCAGGGTCTTCGCAGATACGCAGTATTTT.